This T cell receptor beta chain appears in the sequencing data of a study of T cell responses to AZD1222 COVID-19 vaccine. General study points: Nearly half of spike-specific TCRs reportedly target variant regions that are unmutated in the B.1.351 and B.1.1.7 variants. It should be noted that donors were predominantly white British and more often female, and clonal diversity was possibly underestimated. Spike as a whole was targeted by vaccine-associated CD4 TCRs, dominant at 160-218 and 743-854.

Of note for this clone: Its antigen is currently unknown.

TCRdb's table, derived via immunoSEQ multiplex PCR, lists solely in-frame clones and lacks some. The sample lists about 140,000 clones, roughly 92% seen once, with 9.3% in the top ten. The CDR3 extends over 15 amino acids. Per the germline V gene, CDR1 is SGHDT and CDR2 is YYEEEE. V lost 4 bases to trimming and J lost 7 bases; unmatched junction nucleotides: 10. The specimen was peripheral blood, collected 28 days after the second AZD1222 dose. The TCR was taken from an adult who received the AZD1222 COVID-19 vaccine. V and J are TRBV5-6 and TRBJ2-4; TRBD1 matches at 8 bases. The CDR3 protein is CASSLGTGGKNIQYF. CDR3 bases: TGTGCCAGCAGCCTCGGGACAGGTGGTAAGAACATTCAGTACTTC.